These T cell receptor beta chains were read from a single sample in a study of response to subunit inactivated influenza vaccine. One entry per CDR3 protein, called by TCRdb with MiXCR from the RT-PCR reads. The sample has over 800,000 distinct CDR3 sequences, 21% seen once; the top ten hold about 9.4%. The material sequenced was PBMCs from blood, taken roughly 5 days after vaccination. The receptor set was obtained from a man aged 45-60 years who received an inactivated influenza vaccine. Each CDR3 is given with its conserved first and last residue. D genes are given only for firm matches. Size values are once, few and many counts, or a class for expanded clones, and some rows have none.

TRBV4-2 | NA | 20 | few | CASSLIGILRRERSYNEQFF
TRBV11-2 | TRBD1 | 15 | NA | CASRALRTGRREQYF
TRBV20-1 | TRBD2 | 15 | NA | CSARVWRGGDNEQFF
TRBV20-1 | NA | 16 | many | CSAREAEGLLYNEQFF
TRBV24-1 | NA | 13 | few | CATRSRANTEAFF
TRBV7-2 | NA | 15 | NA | CASSRTGFLWNEQFF
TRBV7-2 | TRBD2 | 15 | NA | CASRATSGGQETQYF
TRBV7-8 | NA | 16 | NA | CASSGRRVSSYNEQFF
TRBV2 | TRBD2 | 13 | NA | CASSDSTGGEQFF
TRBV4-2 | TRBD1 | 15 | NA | CASSQDRDRNYEQYF
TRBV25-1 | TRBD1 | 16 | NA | CASSELRQGSSYEQYF
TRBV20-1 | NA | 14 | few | CSARDPTVQETQYF
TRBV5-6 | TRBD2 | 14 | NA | CASSLWTSGGEKYF
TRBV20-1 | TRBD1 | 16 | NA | CSARARTGVGANTQYF
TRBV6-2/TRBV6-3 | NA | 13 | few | CASSWGRATEAFF
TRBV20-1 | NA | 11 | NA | CSARFVEKLFF
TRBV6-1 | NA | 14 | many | CALCWYSKRNEQYF
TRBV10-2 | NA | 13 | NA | CASSETYSGTQYF
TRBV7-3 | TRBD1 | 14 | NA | CASSSSTGGVEQFF
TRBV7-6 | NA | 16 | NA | CASSLRRAAIYNEQFF
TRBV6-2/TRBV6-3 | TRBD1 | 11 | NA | CASRYGDREYF
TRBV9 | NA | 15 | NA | CASSEPPDLPNYVYF
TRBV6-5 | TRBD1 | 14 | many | CASSYGGQDQPQHF
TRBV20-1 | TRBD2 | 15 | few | CSATRLAGDRNEQFF
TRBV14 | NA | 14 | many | CASSQGRVNTEAFF
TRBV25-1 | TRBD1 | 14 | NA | CASSEGTGGNEQYF
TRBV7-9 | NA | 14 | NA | CASSSGWADDEQYF
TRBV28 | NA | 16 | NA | CASRPAGGSGNYEQYF
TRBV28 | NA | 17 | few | CASSPRRGLQYTDTQYF
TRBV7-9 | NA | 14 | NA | CASSPGAQEEKLFF
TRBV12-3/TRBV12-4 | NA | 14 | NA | CASSSTGTEKTQYF
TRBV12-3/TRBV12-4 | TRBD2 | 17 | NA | CASSSNTGTSGTDTQYF
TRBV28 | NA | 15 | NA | CASSLPTGLNQPQHF
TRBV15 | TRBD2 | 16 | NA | CATSRGGAGATGELFF
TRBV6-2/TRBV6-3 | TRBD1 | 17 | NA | CASSYLPDRGPSGEQFF
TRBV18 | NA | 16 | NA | CASSLNSGMLTYEQYF
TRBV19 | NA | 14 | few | CASSSAVTNYEQYF
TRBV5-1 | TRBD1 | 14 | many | CASEPGQGGPGYTF